This T cell receptor (beta chain) was sequenced during a study of blood T cell repertoires in COVID-19. Whole-study context: Acute and convalescent COVID-19 specimens originated in the United States, Italy and Spain.

Some clones are missing from TCRdb's copy, which holds only in-frame ones; the method was immunoSEQ multiplex PCR. The sample lists roughly 60,000 clones, 65% to 85% occurring once. This clone was seen a few times. V gave up 3 bases and J gave up 2 bases; unmatched junction bases: 3. CDR3 length: 14 amino acids. Germline CDR1 KGHSH, CDR2 LQKENI. This chain joins TRBV18 and TRBJ1-2; 7 positions match TRBD1. Sequencing used peripheral blood. This receptor was identified in an elderly man with COVID-19, enrolled during active disease. The CDR3 region has the DNA TGTGCCAGCTCACCGATGACAGGGAACTATGGCTACACCTTC. The encoded protein is CASSPMTGNYGYTF. Looking up the rest from reference TRBV18 and TRBJ1-2 gives the full variable domain: NAGVMQNPRHLVRRRGQEARLRCSPMKGHSHVYWYRQLPEEGLKFMVYLQKENIIDESGMPKERFSAEFPKEGPSILRIQQVVRGDSAAYFCASSPMTGNYGYTFGSGTRLTVV.